Given below is one T cell receptor beta chain in context. Its antigen specificity is not known. Base-call qualities are not available, and no considerably larger clone is one nucleotide away. From the cysteine up to the phenylalanine, the CDR3 has a length of 15 residues. Only CDR3 DNA is held: 45 bases, read in frame from base 1. Based on the germline V gene, the CDR1 and CDR2 sequences are SGHVS and FNYEAQ. From V the trimming removes 1 base and from J it removes 0 bases, while the gene matches leave 3 bases of the junction unaccounted for. This sample is part of a study of blood T cell repertoires in COVID-19 (TCRdb year 2020). Regarding the research as a whole: Samples from collaborators originated in the United States, Italy and Spain and spanned both the acute and convalescent phases of COVID-19. The material from the prospective study consisted of cDNA or gDNA derived from T cells, B-cell-depleted T cells, or PBMCs. Subjects who had been exposed to COVID-19, were actively infected with it, or had recovered from it provided the deeply sampled blood TCRbeta repertoires that made up the dataset. The repertoires were released in a freely available public database intended as a resource for research on the immune response to SARS-CoV-2. Samples came from the ongoing ImmuneRACE study (first 160 participants) plus 1,254 subjects from 6 global collaborators. Nearly every sample came with metadata listing a de-identified subject ID, COVID-19 status, age in years and sex. Where available, HLA class I and class II types were taken from metadata supplied by the sample provider and were not determined by assay-based typing. Here is what the overall study found, with its caveats: The amount of clinical and demographic metadata varied by source and participant and was provided uncurated.

At one collaborating source in Seattle, patients were enrolled during active infection and were followed longitudinally through the course of disease. Whole blood was collected in K2EDTA tubes by collaborating institutions according to the institutions' own protocols. For TCRbeta analysis, collaborators shipped samples in one of three forms: frozen whole blood, isolated PBMCs, or DNA extracted from either of those sample types. TCRbeta CDR3 regions were amplified from genomic DNA by means of the immunoSEQ Assay, a bias-controlled multiplex PCR. Regarding the original processing steps: The number of nucleated cells in each sample was estimated by amplification of reference gene primers within the assay. To quantify the absolute abundance of each unique TCRbeta CDR3 rearrangement, sequence reads were collapsed and filtered. Productive Simpson clonality was computed per sample as the square root of Simpson's diversity index over productive rearrangements. This immuneACCESS table, as held by TCRdb, lists in-frame sequences with V and J called but not all clones. Of the missing ones, under half trace to an unresolved V gene in checked studies; the others have no known cause. The V and J calls and clone size were taken over from that table, and D and trimming were inferred from the DNA. For this sample there are 250,000 to 350,000 clones; roughly 86% appear just once. The top ten clones comprise over 9% of the sample.

The chain links TRBV7-6 with TRBJ2-7; 7 of the junction bases match TRBD1. The sequenced sample was peripheral blood. The clonotype originates from a woman between 25 and 40 years old with COVID-19, enrolled during active disease. The DNA reads as follows: TGTGCCAGCAGCTTAGTGGGACAGAGCTCCTACGAGCAGTACTTC. It specifies CASSLVGQSSYEQYF.